This T cell receptor beta chain derives from a study of tumor-infiltrating lymphocytes in localized non-small cell lung cancer. Study details: Each patient gave resected tumor and non-adjacent uninvolved lung tissue. Regarding the study as a whole: TCR sequencing covered a subset of patients with enough tissue. TCRbeta sequencing showed higher T cell infiltration in tumors than uninvolved lung.

On this clone itself: The antigen is unknown.

TCRdb's copy holds only in-frame clones and misses some; the assay was immunoSEQ multiplex PCR. The sample holds about 16,000 clones, around 41% seen once. CDR1 and CDR2 from the germline V gene are MNHEY and SMNVEV (reference sequence). The V end lost 2 bases, the J end lost 3 bases, and 8 bases lay between the germline ends. The CDR3 sequence is 15 residues long. The receptor comes from a human donor with non-small cell lung cancer. This chain joins TRBV27 and TRBJ1-6, with D perhaps matching TRBD1 (5 bases). The sample taken for sequencing was lung tumor tissue. The CDR3 DNA reads as TGTGCCAGCAGTTTAGACAGCTACTATAATTCACCCCTCCACTTT. This codes for CASSLDSYYNSPLHF.